These T cell receptor beta chains were read from a single sample in a study of T cells in tuberculosis. Repertoires were generated with immunoSEQ multiplex PCR, while TCRdb's copy carries only in-frame clones and drops some. Counted here are about 38,000 clones, 94% occurring once; the ten biggest clones make up approximately 4.3%. The sequences come from PBMCs, collected at tuberculosis diagnosis. Every receptor here comes from an adult with tuberculosis. Each CDR3 is given with its conserved first and last residue. D genes are given only for firm matches. The size entry is marked missing in some rows and otherwise reads once, few, many or a size class.

clone size	D gene	V gene	J gene	CDR3 protein	CDR3 DNA
NA	TRBD1	TRBV18	TRBJ2-5	CASSLQGPQETQYF	TGTGCCAGCTCACTACAGGGGCCCCAAGAGACCCAGTACTTC
NA	NA	TRBV7-2	TRBJ1-2	CASRKDQPEVNTF	TGTGCCAGCAGGAAAGACCAGCCAGAGGTCAACACCTTC
NA	NA	TRBV6-5	TRBJ2-7	CASSYGQGGPYEQYF	TGTGCCAGCAGTTACGGTCAAGGAGGGCCCTACGAGCAGTACTTC
NA	NA	TRBV5-1	TRBJ1-4	CASSLTQGTNEKLFF	TGCGCCAGCAGCTTGACACAGGGAACTAATGAAAAACTGTTTTTT
NA	NA	TRBV15	TRBJ1-4	CATSPGALLSNEKLFF	TGTGCCACCAGCCCAGGGGCCCTATTAAGTAATGAAAAACTGTTTTTT
NA	TRBD1	TRBV2	TRBJ2-7	CASSDLGQGAYEQYF	TGTGCCAGCAGTGACCTCGGACAGGGGGCCTACGAGCAGTACTTC
once	NA	TRBV30	TRBJ2-3	CALRGFTDTQYF	TGTGCCCTGAGGGGGTTCACAGATACGCAGTATTTT
NA	NA	TRBV7-8	TRBJ2-3	CASTTGASGSTQYF	TGTGCCAGCACAACGGGGGCTAGCGGTAGTACGCAGTATTTT
NA	NA	TRBV5-1	TRBJ1-6	CASSLEGANNSPLHF	TGCGCCAGCAGCTTGGAAGGGGCGAATAATTCACCCCTCCACTTT
NA	NA	TRBV19	TRBJ1-5	CASSRGHGTPSNQPQHF	TGTGCCAGTAGTAGGGGACACGGGACACCTAGCAATCAGCCCCAGCATTTT
NA	TRBD1	TRBV19	TRBJ1-1	CASSKARDRVRTEAFF	TGTGCCAGTAGTAAGGCCCGGGACAGGGTGAGGACTGAAGCTTTCTTT